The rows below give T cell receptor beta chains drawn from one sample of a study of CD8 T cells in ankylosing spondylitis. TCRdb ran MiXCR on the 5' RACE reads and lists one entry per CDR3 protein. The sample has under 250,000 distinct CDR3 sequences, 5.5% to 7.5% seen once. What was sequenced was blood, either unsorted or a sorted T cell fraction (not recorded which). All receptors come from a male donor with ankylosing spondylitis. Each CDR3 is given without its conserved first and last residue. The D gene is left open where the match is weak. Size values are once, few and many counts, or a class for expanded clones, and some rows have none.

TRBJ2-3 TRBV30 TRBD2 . AWSEGLAGAQDGTDTQY
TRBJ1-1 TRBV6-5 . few ASSYWRGKDTEAF
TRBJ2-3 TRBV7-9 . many ASSPARTPTDTQY
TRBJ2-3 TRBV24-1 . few ATSGRRRTDTQY
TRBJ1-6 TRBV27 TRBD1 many ASSPPYRGLRSPLH
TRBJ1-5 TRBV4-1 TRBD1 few ASSQGGQGWNQPQH
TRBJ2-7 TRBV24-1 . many ATSGGDFRSYEQY
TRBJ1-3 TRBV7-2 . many ASSFPGNTIY
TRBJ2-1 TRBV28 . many ASSPPGENNEQF
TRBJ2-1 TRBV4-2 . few ASSQVVRNEQF